One T cell receptor (beta chain) is described in this entry. The time point is: pretreatment peripheral blood. Locally advanced or metastatic urothelial carcinoma affected all patients. The source of the sample is a study of PD-L1 blockade in urothelial cancer. As for the study in general: Between 0 and 3 prior chemotherapy regimens had been given to patients. The analyses of blood took place 3 weeks (second dose) and 6 weeks after treatment start.

Measured with immunoSEQ multiplex PCR; TCRdb has only the in-frame clones, and not every one. The table records about 95,000 clones, about 90% of them present only once. Sequenced material: PBMCs, taken around atezolizumab (anti-PD-L1) treatment. This clonotype originated in a man between 60 and 70 years old with urothelial cancer.

The CDR3 DNA reads TGTGCCAGCACAAGGGGGTCCCAAGAGACCCAGTACTTC. Its protein is CASTRGSQETQYF. V gene TRBV2 combines with J gene TRBJ2-5, with D possibly matching TRBD1 (6 bases). CDR3 length: 13 residues. CDR1 SNHLY and CDR2 FYNNEI come from the germline V gene. Trimming shortened V by 7 bases and J by 1 base, and 10 bases separated the two germline ends.